This TCR beta chain was sequenced in a study of regulatory T cells in long-lasting Graves disease. Germline values: CDR1 SGHRS, CDR2 YFSETQ. The CDR3 is 16 residues long. J was trimmed by 0 bases and V by 1 base; bases with no gene match: 2. Regarding time point: newly diagnosed GD, antithyroid drugs for less than 3 months. PBMCs provided the RNA from which the TCR library was made. Assembly of TCR beta libraries relied on iRepertoire HTBI primers together with Arm-PCR of CDR3 regions. TCRdb redid the calling of the multiplex PCR reads with MiXCR, one entry per CDR3 protein. The repertoire holds about 500,000 distinct CDR3 sequences, with around 16% as singletons. This clonotype was detected ten times or more. The sample was also reused in another study, on T cells in Graves' hyperthyroidism and ophthalmopathy.

Specimen: peripheral blood mononuclear cells (PBMCs), collected at new diagnosis, from a patient treated with antithyroid drugs. This chain links TRBV5-1 with TRBJ2-7, with TRBD2 identical over 12 bases. The origin of this receptor is a middle-aged man with Graves disease. The CDR3 loop reads CASSLTSGRSSYEQYF. DNA of the CDR3: TGCGCCAGCAGCTTGACTAGCGGGAGGAGCTCCTACGAGCAGTACTTC. Using reference TRBV5-1 and TRBJ2-7 for the parts outside the CDR3, the full variable domain is KAGVTQTPRYLIKTRGQQVTLSCSPISGHRSVSWYQQTPGQGLQFLFEYFSETQRNKGNFPGRFSGRQFSNSRSEMNVSTLELGDSALYLCASSLTSGRSSYEQYFGPGTRLTVT.